Here is one T cell receptor (beta chain) with its context. What it recognizes is unknown. This specimen belongs to a study of OX40 agonist ivuxolimab in advanced cancers. Study-wide background: Patients were roughly 83% male with ages about 23 to 80, mean about 60. General study findings and limits: Determination of antigen specificity was not performed for the expanded peripheral T cells. At 0.1 to 3.0 mg/kg and by week 6, CD4+ and CD8+ T cells in the blood had expanded clonally.

Repertoires were generated with immunoSEQ multiplex PCR, while TCRdb's copy carries only in-frame clones and drops some. There are nearly 85,000 clones in the sample; approximately 86% occur only once, and less than 2% lies in the top ten. The germline gives CDR1 SGHTA, CDR2 FQGNSA. The V and J ends lost 1 base and 6 bases, in that order; junction bases with no gene match: 3. This CDR3 has 15 amino acids. This clonotype originated in an adult with an advanced solid tumor such as melanoma, head and neck, liver or kidney cancer. Sequenced material: CD4+ or CD8+ T cells sorted from blood, taken in a trial of the OX40 agonist ivuxolimab. The V gene is TRBV7-2, the J gene TRBJ2-3; 11 positions agree with TRBD2. The CDR3 bases are TGTGCCAGCAGCTTAGAACCTAGCGGGGGGGATACGCAGTATTTT. Translating gives CASSLEPSGGDTQYF.